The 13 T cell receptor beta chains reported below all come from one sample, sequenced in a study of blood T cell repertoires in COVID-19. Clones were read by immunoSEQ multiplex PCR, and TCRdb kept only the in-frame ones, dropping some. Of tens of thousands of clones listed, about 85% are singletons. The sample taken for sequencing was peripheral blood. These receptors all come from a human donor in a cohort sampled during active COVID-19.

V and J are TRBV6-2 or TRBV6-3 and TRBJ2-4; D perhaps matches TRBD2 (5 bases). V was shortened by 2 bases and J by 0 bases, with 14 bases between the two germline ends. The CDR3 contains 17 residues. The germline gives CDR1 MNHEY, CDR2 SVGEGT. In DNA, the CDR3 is TGTGCCAGCAGTTACGGGCTGGCGGGTCTAGCCAAAAACATTCAGTACTTC. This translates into CASSYGLAGLAKNIQYF.

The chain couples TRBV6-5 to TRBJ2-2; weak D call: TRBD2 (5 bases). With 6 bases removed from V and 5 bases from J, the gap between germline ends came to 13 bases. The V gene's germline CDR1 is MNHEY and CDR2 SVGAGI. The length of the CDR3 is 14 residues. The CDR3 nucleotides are TGTGCCAGCAGCCCGCGCGGGTCGACCGGGGAGCTGTTTTTT. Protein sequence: CASSPRGSTGELFF.

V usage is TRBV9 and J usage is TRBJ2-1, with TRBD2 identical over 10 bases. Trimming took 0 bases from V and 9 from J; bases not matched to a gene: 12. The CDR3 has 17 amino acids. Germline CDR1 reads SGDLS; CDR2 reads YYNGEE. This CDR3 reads CASSVALAGAPGGEQFF. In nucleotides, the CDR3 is TGTGCCAGCAGCGTAGCTCTAGCGGGGGCACCGGGGGGTGAGCAGTTCTTC.

The CDR3 spells CAWTLTGGPYGYTF. The CDR3 coding sequence is TGTGCCTGGACCCTGACAGGGGGCCCCTATGGCTACACCTTC. The V call is TRBV30, the J call TRBJ1-2; 10 nucleotides align to TRBD1. CDR1 is GTSNPN and CDR2 is SVGIG in the germline V gene (reference sequence). The CDR3 is 14 amino acids. V lost 4 bases to trimming and J lost 4 bases; unmatched junction nucleotides: 6.

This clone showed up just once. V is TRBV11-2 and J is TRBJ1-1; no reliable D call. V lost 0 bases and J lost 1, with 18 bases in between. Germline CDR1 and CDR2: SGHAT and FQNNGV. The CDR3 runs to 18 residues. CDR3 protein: CASSLDPYFRPRNTEAFF. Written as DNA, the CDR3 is TGTGCCAGCAGCTTAGACCCCTATTTCCGCCCCCGGAACACTGAAGCTTTCTTT.

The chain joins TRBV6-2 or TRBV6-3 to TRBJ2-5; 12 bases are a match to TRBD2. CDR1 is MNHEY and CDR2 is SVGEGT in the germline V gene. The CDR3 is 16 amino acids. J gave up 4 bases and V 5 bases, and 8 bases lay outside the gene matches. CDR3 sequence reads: CASSPRLAGDRETQYF. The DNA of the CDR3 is TGTGCCAGCAGTCCGAGACTAGCGGGAGACCGAGAGACCCAGTACTTC.

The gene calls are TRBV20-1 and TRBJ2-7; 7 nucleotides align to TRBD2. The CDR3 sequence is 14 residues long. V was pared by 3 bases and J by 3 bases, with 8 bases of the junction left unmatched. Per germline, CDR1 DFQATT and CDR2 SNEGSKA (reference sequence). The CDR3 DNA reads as TGCAGTGCTAGTTTGGCTAGCGGCCACTACGAGCAGTACTTC. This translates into CSASLASGHYEQYF.

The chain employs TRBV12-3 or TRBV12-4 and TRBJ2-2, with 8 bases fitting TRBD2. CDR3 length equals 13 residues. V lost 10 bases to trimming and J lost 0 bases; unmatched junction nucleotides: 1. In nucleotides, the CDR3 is TGTGCCATCGGGGGGGCGAACACCGGGGAGCTGTTTTTT. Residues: CAIGGANTGELFF.

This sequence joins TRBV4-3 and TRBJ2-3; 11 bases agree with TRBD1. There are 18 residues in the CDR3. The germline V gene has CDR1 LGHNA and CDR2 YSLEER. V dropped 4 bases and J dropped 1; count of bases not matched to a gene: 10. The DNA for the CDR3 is TGCGCCAGCAGCCCGCGGGACAGGGGGACGGGGCGCACAGATACGCAGTATTTT. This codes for CASSPRDRGTGRTDTQYF.

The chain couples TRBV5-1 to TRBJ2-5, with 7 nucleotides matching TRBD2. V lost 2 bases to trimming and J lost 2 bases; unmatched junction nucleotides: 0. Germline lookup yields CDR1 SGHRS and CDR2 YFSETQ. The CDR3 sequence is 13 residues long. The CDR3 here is CASSFGGQETQYF. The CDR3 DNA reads TGCGCCAGCAGCTTCGGGGGGCAAGAGACCCAGTACTTC.

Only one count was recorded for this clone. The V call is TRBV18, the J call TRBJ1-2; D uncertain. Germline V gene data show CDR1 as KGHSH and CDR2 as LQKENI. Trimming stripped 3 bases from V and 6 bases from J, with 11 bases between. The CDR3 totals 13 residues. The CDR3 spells CASSPGPGDGYTF. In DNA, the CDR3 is TGTGCCAGCTCACCTGGGCCCGGGGATGGCTACACCTTC.

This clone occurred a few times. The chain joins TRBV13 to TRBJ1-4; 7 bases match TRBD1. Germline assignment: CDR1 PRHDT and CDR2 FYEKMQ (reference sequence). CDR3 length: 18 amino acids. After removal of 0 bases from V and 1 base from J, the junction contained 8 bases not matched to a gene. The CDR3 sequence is CASSLGSRGFRTNEKLFF. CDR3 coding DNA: TGTGCCAGCAGCTTAGGCTCCAGGGGGTTTAGAACTAATGAAAAACTGTTTTTT.

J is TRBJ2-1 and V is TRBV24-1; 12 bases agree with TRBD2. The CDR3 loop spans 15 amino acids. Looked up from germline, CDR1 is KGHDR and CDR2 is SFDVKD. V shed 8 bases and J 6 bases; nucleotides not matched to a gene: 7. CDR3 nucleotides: TGTGCCACCACCCGGACTAGCGGGACGACCAATGAGCAGTTCTTC. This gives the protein CATTRTSGTTNEQFF.